A selection of T cell receptor beta chains follows, all from one sample in a study of T cell responses to AZD1222 COVID-19 vaccine. The protocol was immunoSEQ multiplex PCR, while the TCRdb copy is restricted to in-frame clones and leaves out a portion. This repertoire shows tens of thousands of clones, roughly 84% found once; its top ten account for 15% to 20%. The sequencing used peripheral blood, collected on day 0 of AZD1222 vaccination. The receptors shown here come from an adult in good health. The CDR3 runs from the conserved cysteine through the conserved F or W. The D gene is left open where the match is weak. Clone size is shown for a subset of rows, as once, few, many or a class of expanded clone.

d_call: .; v_call: TRBV27; j_call: TRBJ1-6; clone_size: .; cdr3_aa: CASRGPGSSPLHF; cdr3_nt: TGTGCCAGCAGAGGCCCGGGGAGCTCACCCCTCCACTTT
d_call: TRBD1; v_call: TRBV7-2; j_call: TRBJ1-2; clone_size: .; cdr3_aa: CASSLGQWPNYGYTF; cdr3_nt: TGTGCCAGCAGCTTGGGACAGTGGCCCAACTATGGCTACACCTTC
d_call: .; v_call: TRBV4-1; j_call: TRBJ2-1; clone_size: .; cdr3_aa: CASNRAGNSNEQFF; cdr3_nt: TGCGCCAGCAACCGAGCCGGGAATTCGAATGAGCAGTTCTTC
d_call: .; v_call: TRBV29-1; j_call: TRBJ2-3; clone_size: .; cdr3_aa: CSVEGVQGWPTDTQYF; cdr3_nt: TGCAGCGTTGAGGGAGTACAGGGATGGCCCACAGATACGCAGTATTTT
d_call: TRBD1; v_call: TRBV30; j_call: TRBJ1-1; clone_size: .; cdr3_aa: CAYGTANTEAFF; cdr3_nt: TGTGCTTACGGGACAGCGAACACTGAAGCTTTCTTT
d_call: .; v_call: TRBV7-2; j_call: TRBJ1-4; clone_size: once; cdr3_aa: CASSLRGWGNEKLFF; cdr3_nt: TGTGCCAGCAGCTTGAGGGGATGGGGAAATGAAAAACTGTTTTTT
d_call: .; v_call: TRBV12-3/TRBV12-4; j_call: TRBJ1-2; clone_size: .; cdr3_aa: CASNRQGSSGYTF; cdr3_nt: TGTGCCAGCAATCGTCAGGGGTCGAGTGGCTACACCTTC
d_call: .; v_call: TRBV2; j_call: TRBJ2-1; clone_size: .; cdr3_aa: CASNTIGPGDEQFF; cdr3_nt: TGTGCCAGCAATACGATAGGCCCTGGGGATGAGCAGTTCTTC
d_call: .; v_call: TRBV13; j_call: TRBJ2-7; clone_size: .; cdr3_aa: CASSPGQRGNEQYF; cdr3_nt: TGTGCCAGCAGCCCGGGACAGCGGGGCAACGAGCAGTACTTC
d_call: TRBD2; v_call: TRBV27; j_call: TRBJ2-7; clone_size: .; cdr3_aa: CASSLSTSGRYEQYF; cdr3_nt: TGTGCCAGCAGTTTGTCGACTAGCGGGAGATACGAGCAGTACTTC
d_call: TRBD1; v_call: TRBV7-9; j_call: TRBJ1-1; clone_size: .; cdr3_aa: CASMRGQGTARWAFF; cdr3_nt: TGTGCCAGCATGAGGGGACAGGGGACGGCGCGTTGGGCTTTCTTT
d_call: .; v_call: TRBV6-5; j_call: TRBJ2-7; clone_size: once; cdr3_aa: CASSYQTVTSYEQYF; cdr3_nt: TGTGCCAGCAGTTACCAGACAGTGACCTCCTACGAGCAGTACTTC
d_call: .; v_call: TRBV15; j_call: TRBJ1-2; clone_size: .; cdr3_aa: CATSRDPGRDYGYTF; cdr3_nt: TGTGCCACCAGCAGAGATCCAGGGCGGGACTATGGCTACACCTTC
d_call: TRBD2; v_call: TRBV5-4; j_call: TRBJ2-5; clone_size: .; cdr3_aa: CASSLDLAGGQETQYF; cdr3_nt: TGTGCCAGCAGCTTGGATCTAGCGGGGGGGCAAGAGACCCAGTACTTC
d_call: .; v_call: TRBV28; j_call: TRBJ1-1; clone_size: .; cdr3_aa: CASSLQYTEAFF; cdr3_nt: TGTGCCAGCAGTCTACAGTACACTGAAGCTTTCTTT
d_call: TRBD1; v_call: TRBV5-5; j_call: TRBJ2-7; clone_size: .; cdr3_aa: CASSLRDRGYEQYF; cdr3_nt: TGTGCCAGCAGCTTGCGGGACAGGGGTTACGAGCAGTACTTC
d_call: .; v_call: TRBV9; j_call: TRBJ1-1; clone_size: .; cdr3_aa: CASSVEGRRNTEAFF; cdr3_nt: TGTGCCAGCAGCGTAGAGGGACGGAGGAACACTGAAGCTTTCTTT
d_call: .; v_call: TRBV4-3; j_call: TRBJ2-3; clone_size: .; cdr3_aa: CASSRGMHTDTQYF; cdr3_nt: TGCGCCAGCAGCCGCGGGATGCACACAGATACGCAGTATTTT
d_call: TRBD1; v_call: TRBV14; j_call: TRBJ2-5; clone_size: .; cdr3_aa: CASNRGGETQYF; cdr3_nt: TGTGCCAGCAACAGGGGTGGAGAGACCCAGTACTTC
d_call: .; v_call: TRBV7-3; j_call: TRBJ2-1; clone_size: .; cdr3_aa: CASSLTGGPFEQFF; cdr3_nt: TGTGCCAGCAGCTTAACCGGGGGGCCGTTTGAGCAGTTCTTC
d_call: .; v_call: TRBV2; j_call: TRBJ2-2; clone_size: .; cdr3_aa: CASSGQGITGELFF; cdr3_nt: TGTGCCAGCAGCGGGCAGGGGATAACCGGGGAGCTGTTTTTT
d_call: .; v_call: TRBV28; j_call: TRBJ2-7; clone_size: .; cdr3_aa: CASSPAGLYEQYF; cdr3_nt: TGTGCCAGCAGTCCGGCTGGCCTTTACGAGCAGTACTTC